This TCR beta chain was sequenced during a study of blood T cell repertoires in COVID-19. Study overall: The United States, Italy and Spain provided the acute and convalescent COVID-19 samples. T cells, B-cell-depleted T cells, or PBMCs provided the cDNA or gDNA that served as material.

There are 13 residues in the CDR3. Germline V lookup: CDR1 SQVTM, CDR2 ANQGSEA. J was trimmed by 9 bases and V by 7 bases; bases with no gene match: 12. In the original analysis: Researchers report that nucleated cell counts were estimated from reference gene primer amplification. Here immunoSEQ multiplex PCR was the method, and the copy in TCRdb shows in-frame clones only, minus some. Clone size and V and J calls were adopted from that table, with D and trimming inferred from the DNA. This sample yields 25,000 to 30,000 clones, of which about 90% are seen a single time; around 2.5% belongs to the top ten.

The receptor comes from a man in his fifties or sixties with active COVID-19. The J gene is TRBJ1-3, the V gene TRBV29-1, with 7 bases lining up with TRBD1. The sequenced sample was peripheral blood. The CDR3 sequence: CSGAPGQHITIYF. As DNA, the CDR3 is TGCAGCGGTGCCCCGGGACAGCATATCACCATATATTTT.